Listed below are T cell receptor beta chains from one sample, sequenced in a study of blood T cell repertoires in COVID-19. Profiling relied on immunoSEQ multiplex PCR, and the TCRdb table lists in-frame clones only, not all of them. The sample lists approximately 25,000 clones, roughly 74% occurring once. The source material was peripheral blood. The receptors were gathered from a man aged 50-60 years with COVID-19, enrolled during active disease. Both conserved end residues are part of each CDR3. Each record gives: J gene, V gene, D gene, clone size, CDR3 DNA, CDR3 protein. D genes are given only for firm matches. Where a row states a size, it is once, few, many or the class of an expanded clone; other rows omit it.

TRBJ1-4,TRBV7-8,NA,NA,TGTGCCGTCTTGGAGGGAGAAAAACTGTTTTTT,CAVLEGEKLFF
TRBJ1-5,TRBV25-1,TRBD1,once,TGTGCCAGCAGTGGAGACAGGGTTAGCAATCAGCCCCAGCATTTT,CASSGDRVSNQPQHF
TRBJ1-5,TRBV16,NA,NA,TGTGCCAGCAGCCATGGGGCCAATCAGCCCCAGCATTTT,CASSHGANQPQHF
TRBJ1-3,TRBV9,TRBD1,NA,TGTGCCAGCAGCGTGGCAGGGGGCACCGGAAACACCATATATTTT,CASSVAGGTGNTIYF
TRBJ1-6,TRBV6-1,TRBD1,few,TGTGCCAGCAGTGAAACAGGGGATTCACCCCTCCACTTT,CASSETGDSPLHF
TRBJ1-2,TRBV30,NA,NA,TGTGCCTGGAACGAGAACAGGCCACGCTACACCTTC,CAWNENRPRYTF
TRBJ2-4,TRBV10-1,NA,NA,TGCGCCAGCAGTGTAACAACAGGGGAGGAAAGAACCAAAAACATTCAGTACTTC,CASSVTTGEERTKNIQYF
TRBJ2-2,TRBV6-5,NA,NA,TGTGCCAGCAGGGGCGCGGGGGCCAACACCGGGGAGCTGTTTTTT,CASRGAGANTGELFF
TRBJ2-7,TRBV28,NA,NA,TGTGCCAGCAGTTTATCTCTCGAGCAGTACTTC,CASSLSLEQYF
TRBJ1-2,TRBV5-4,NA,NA,TGTGCCAGCAGCTTGGAACCAGGGGATAACTATGGCTACACCTTC,CASSLEPGDNYGYTF
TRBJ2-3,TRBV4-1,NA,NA,TGCGCCAGCAGCCAAGAGTTCCCGGGAGTCACAGATACGCAGTATTTT,CASSQEFPGVTDTQYF
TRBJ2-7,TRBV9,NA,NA,TGTGCCAGCAGCGTAGATTCGGGCTACGAGCAGTACTTC,CASSVDSGYEQYF
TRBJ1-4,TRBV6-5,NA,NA,TGTGCCAGCAGGACGGGACTCAATGAAAAACTGTTTTTT,CASRTGLNEKLFF
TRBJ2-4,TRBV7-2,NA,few,TGTGCCAGCAGCTTAGTTAAAGGGGCAGGAAACATTCAGTACTTC,CASSLVKGAGNIQYF
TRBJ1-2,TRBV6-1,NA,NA,TGTGCCAGCAGTGAGGCGGGGTGGGGGAACTATGGCTACACCTTC,CASSEAGWGNYGYTF
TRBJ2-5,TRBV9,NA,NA,TGTGCCAGCAGTGCGGGGAACACGCAAGAGACCCAGTACTTC,CASSAGNTQETQYF
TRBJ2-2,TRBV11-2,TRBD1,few,TGTGCCAGCAGCTTACGTGGACAGGCGAACACCGGGGAGCTGTTTTTT,CASSLRGQANTGELFF
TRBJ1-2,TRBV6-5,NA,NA,TGTGCCAGCAGTTACTCGAGTCACCCGGGGGATGGCTACACCTTC,CASSYSSHPGDGYTF
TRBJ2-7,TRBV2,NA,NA,TGTGCCAGCAGCCACAGGGTCTACGAGCAGTACTTC,CASSHRVYEQYF
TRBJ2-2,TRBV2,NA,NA,TGTGCCAGCAGTGACTTTACAGGGACCGGGGAGCTGTTTTTT,CASSDFTGTGELFF
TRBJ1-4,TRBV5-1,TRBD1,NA,TGCGCCAGCAGCTTGGAAGGGGACAGTAATGAAAAACTGTTTTTT,CASSLEGDSNEKLFF
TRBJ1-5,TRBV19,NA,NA,TGTGCCAGTAGTATCTCTGTGGGGAGCCAGCCCCAGCATTTT,CASSISVGSQPQHF
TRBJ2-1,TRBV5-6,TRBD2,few,TGTGCCAGCAGCTTGAGTGAAGTGGTAGCGGGCAACAATGAGCAGTTCTTC,CASSLSEVVAGNNEQFF
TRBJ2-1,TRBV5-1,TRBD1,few,TGCGCCAGCAGCAGTTCCGGGACAGGGGCTAATGAGCAGTTCTTC,CASSSSGTGANEQFF
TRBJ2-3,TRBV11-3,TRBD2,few,TGTGCCAGCAGCTTAGCTCTAGCGGGGACAGATACGCAGTATTTT,CASSLALAGTDTQYF
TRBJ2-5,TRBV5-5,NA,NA,TGTGCCAGCTGTAGGGGCCCCCAAGAGACCCAGTACTTC,CASCRGPQETQYF
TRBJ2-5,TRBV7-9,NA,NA,TGTGCCAGCAGCTTGGGGGGACAGAAGTACTTC,CASSLGGQKYF
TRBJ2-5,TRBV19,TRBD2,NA,TGTGCCAGTAGTATAGTAGCGGGGGCCCTAGAGACCCAGTACTTC,CASSIVAGALETQYF
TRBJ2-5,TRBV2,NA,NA,TGTGCCAGCAGTGATACAAGATATCAAGAGACCCAGTACTTC,CASSDTRYQETQYF
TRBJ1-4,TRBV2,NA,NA,TGTGCCAGCAGTGTAATAAGGGGGAATGAAAAACTGTTTTTT,CASSVIRGNEKLFF
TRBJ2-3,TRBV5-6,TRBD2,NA,TGTGCCAGCAGCTACAGACTAGCGGGAGGCACAGATACGCAGTATTTT,CASSYRLAGGTDTQYF
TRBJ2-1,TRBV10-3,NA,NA,TGTGCCATCAGGCCTGACAGGAATGAGCAGTTCTTC,CAIRPDRNEQFF
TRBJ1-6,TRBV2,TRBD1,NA,TGTGCCAGCCGGACGGGACAGGGGAATTTGGCACCCCTCCACTTT,CASRTGQGNLAPLHF
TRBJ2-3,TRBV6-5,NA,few,TGTGCCAGCAGTTACTCGCTCAAACCGGGGGATACGCAGTATTTT,CASSYSLKPGDTQYF
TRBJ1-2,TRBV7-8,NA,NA,TGTGCCAGCAGCTTAGCAATGCGGGACCTTAGGGGCTACACCTTC,CASSLAMRDLRGYTF
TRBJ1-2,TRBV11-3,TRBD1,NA,TGTGCCAGCAGCTTCGGACAGGGGAACTATGGCTACACCTTC,CASSFGQGNYGYTF
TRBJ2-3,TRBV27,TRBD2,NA,TGTGCCAGCAGCAACCTGGGACTAGCGGGAACAGATACGCAGTATTTT,CASSNLGLAGTDTQYF
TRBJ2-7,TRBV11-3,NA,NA,TGTGCCAGCAGCGTGGGGAGCGGTCCCTACGAGCAGTACTTC,CASSVGSGPYEQYF
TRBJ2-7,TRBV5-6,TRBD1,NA,TGTGCCAGCAGCTTCGGGACAGGGTTTTACGAGCAGTACTTC,CASSFGTGFYEQYF
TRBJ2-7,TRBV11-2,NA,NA,TGTGCCAGCAGCTCCATAGGGCGGGGTTACGAGCAGTACTTC,CASSSIGRGYEQYF
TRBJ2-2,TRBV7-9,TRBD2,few,TGTGCCAGCAGCTTAGGAACGGCGGGAGAGGCGAACACCGGGGAGCTGTTTTTT,CASSLGTAGEANTGELFF
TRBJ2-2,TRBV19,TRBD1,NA,TGTGCCACGCGACAGGGGTCCACCGGGGAGCTGTTTTTT,CATRQGSTGELFF
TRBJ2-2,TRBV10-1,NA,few,TGCGCCAGCAGTCCCAGAACCGCCGGGGAGCTGTTTTTT,CASSPRTAGELFF
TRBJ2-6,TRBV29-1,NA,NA,TGCAGCGTAGCAGGGGTCAGCGGGGCCAACGTCCTGACTTTC,CSVAGVSGANVLTF
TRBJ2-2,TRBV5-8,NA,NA,TGTGCCAGCAGCTTTTTTCTAGCCGGCGATTGGACCGGGGAGCTGTTTTTT,CASSFFLAGDWTGELFF
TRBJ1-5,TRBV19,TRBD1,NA,TGTGCCACCCGAGGTCGGACAGGGGGCGATCAGCCCCAGCATTTT,CATRGRTGGDQPQHF
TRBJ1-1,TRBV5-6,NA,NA,TGTGCCAGCAGCTATTTCGACAGAACTAACACTGAAGCTTTCTTT,CASSYFDRTNTEAFF
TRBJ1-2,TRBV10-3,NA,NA,TGTGCCATCAGTGACAGGGCTGGCTACACCTTC,CAISDRAGYTF
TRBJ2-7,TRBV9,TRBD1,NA,TGTGCCAGCAGCTTCCGGGACAGGGTGGGGGAGCAGTACTTC,CASSFRDRVGEQYF
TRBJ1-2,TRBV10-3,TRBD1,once,TGTGCCATCAGAACCCAGGGACAGGGCTATGGCTACACCTTC,CAIRTQGQGYGYTF
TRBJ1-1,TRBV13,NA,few,TGTGCCAGCAGCCCCCGGACAGCCACTGAAGCTTTCTTT,CASSPRTATEAFF
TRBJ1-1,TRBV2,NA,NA,TGTGCCAGCACTCGCCAGGAGGGCTCTGAAGCTTTCTTT,CASTRQEGSEAFF
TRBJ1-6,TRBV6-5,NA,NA,TGTGCCAGCAGTTACTCCGGGAAGGATTCACCCCTCCACTTT,CASSYSGKDSPLHF
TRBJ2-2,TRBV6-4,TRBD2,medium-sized,TGTGCCAGCAGTGTCAAGAGCGGGGGCGGCACCGGGGAGCTGTTTTTT,CASSVKSGGGTGELFF
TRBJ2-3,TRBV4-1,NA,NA,TGCGCCAGCAGCCAAGATCGGGAGCAGGGCCACACAGATACGCAGTATTTT,CASSQDREQGHTDTQYF
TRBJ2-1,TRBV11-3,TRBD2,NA,TGTGCCAGCAGCTTAGGCCAATCCTCCGGACTAGCGGGATACAATGAGCAGTTCTTC,CASSLGQSSGLAGYNEQFF
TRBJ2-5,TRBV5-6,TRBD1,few,TGTGCCAGCAGCGGGGCGACAGGGAGGACCCAGTACTTC,CASSGATGRTQYF